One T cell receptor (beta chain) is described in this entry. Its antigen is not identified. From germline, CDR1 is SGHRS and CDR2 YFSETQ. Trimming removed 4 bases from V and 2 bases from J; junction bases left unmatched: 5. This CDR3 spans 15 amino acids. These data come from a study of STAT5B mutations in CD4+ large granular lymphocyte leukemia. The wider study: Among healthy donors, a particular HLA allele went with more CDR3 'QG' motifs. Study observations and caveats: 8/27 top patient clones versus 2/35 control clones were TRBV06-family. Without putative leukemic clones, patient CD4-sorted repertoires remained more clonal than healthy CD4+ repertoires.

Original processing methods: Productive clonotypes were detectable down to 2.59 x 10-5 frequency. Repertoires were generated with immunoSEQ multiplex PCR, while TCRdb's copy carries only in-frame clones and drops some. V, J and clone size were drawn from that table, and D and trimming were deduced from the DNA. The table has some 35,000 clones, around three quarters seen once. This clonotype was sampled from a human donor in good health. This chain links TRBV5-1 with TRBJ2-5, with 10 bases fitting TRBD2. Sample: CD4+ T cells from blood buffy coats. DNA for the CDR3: TGCGCCAGCAGCCAAACTAGCGGGGCGCAAGAGACCCAGTACTTC. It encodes CASSQTSGAQETQYF.